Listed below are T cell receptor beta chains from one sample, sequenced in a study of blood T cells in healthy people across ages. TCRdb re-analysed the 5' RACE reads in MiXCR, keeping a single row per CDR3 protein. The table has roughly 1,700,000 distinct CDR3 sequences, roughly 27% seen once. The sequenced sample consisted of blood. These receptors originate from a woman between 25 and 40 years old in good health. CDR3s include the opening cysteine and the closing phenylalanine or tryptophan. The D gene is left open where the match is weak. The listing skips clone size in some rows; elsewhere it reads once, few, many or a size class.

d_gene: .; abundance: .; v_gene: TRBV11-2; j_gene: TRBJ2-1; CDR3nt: TGTGCCAGCAGCCACCCGATGAATGAGCAGTTCTTC; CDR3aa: CASSHPMNEQFF
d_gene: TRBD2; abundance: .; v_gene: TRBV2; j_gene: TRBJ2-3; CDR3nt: TGTGCCAGGTCGACTAGCCGACCAGCAGATACGCAGTATTTT; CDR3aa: CARSTSRPADTQYF
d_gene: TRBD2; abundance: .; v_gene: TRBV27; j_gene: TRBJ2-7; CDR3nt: TGTGCCAGCAGTTTAACGGGGACTAAGGCCCACGAGCAGTACTTC; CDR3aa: CASSLTGTKAHEQYF
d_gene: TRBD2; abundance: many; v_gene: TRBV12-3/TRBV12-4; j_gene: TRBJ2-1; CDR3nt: TGTGCCAGCAGTGCCCGGCGGGGGGAGAATGAGCAGTTCTTC; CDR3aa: CASSARRGENEQFF
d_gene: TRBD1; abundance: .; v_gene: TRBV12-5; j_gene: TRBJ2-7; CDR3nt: TGTGCCAGTGGTTTGGTATTGGACAGGCAATTCTACGAGCAGTACTTC; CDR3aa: CASGLVLDRQFYEQYF
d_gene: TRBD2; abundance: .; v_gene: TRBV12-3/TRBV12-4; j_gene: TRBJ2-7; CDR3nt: TGTGCCAGCAGTCTTCGATTTAGCGGGGGCCCCGTCTCCTACGAGCAGTACTTC; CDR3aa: CASSLRFSGGPVSYEQYF
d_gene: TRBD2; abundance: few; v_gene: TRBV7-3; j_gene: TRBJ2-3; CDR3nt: TGTGCCAGCAGCCCTCATAGCGGGGGGACGGGTACGCAGTATTTT; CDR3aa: CASSPHSGGTGTQYF
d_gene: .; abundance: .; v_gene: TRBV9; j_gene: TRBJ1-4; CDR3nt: TGTGCCAGCAGCGTATTGGATTGGGCGGGGGAACTGTTTTTT; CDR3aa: CASSVLDWAGELFF
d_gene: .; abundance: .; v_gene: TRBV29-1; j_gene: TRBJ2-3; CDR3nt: TGCAGCGTTGTGGGGGTTGGCGGAGTTCAGAGCACAGATACGCAGTATTTT; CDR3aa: CSVVGVGGVQSTDTQYF
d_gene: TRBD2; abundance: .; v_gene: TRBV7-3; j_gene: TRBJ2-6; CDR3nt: TGTGCCAGCAGCTTAACGCCTAGCGGGGCCGCGGGGGCCAACGTCCTGACTTTC; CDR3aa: CASSLTPSGAAGANVLTF
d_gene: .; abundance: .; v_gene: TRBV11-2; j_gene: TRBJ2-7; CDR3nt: TGTGCCAGCAACATCGGGTACGAGCAGTACTTC; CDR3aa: CASNIGYEQYF
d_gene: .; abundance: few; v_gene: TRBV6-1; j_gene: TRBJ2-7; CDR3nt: TGTGCCAGCAGTGTCAGGGTTGACTACGACGAGCAGTACTTC; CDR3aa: CASSVRVDYDEQYF
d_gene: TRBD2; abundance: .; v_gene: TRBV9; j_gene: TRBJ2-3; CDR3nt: TGTGCCAGCAGCGTAGGGAATAGCGGGGGCCAGGGGACGCAGTATTTT; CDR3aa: CASSVGNSGGQGTQYF
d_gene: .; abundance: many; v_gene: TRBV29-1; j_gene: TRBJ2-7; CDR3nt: TGCAGCGCAGGTCGAGCGGGCCACGAGCAGTACTTC; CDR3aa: CSAGRAGHEQYF
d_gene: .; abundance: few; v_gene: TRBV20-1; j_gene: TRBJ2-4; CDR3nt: TGCAGTGCTAGAGATTTACTAGGGCGGGGAAACATTCAGTACTTC; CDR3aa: CSARDLLGRGNIQYF
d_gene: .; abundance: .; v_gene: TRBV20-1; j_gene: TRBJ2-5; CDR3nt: TGCAGTGCTAGAGCCCCTGGGGAAGAGACCCAGTACTTC; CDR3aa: CSARAPGEETQYF
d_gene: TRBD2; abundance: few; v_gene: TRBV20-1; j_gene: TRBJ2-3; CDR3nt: TGCAGTGTTGGAGTTTTTAGCGGGAGGGCATCAGATACGCAGTATTTT; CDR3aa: CSVGVFSGRASDTQYF
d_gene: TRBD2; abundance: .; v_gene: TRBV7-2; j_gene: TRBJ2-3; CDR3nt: TGTGCCAGCAGCTTAGGAGCGGGGGGGCCCGAGGGAGCAGATACGCAGTATTTT; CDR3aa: CASSLGAGGPEGADTQYF
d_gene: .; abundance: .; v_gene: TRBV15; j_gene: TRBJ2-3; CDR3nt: TGTGCCACCAGCAGAGATTACGGGGTAGGAGGCACAGATACGCAGTATTTT; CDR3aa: CATSRDYGVGGTDTQYF
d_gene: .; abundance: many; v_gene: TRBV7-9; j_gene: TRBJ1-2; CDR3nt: TGTGCCAGCAGCTCTACAGGGTTGCATGGCTACACCTTC; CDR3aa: CASSSTGLHGYTF
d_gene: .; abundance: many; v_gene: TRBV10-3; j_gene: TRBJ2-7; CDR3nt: TGTGCCATCAGTGAGTACCAACCACAGGGATTGTCCTACGAGCAGTACTTC; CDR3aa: CAISEYQPQGLSYEQYF
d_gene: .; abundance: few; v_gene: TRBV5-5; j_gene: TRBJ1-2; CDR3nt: TGTGCCAGCAGAAAGTGGGGGCGCCTCTATGGCTACACCTTC; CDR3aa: CASRKWGRLYGYTF
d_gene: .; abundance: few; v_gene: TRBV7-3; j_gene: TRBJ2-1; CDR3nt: TGTGCCAGCAGCCAGACCGCGACAGCTTACAATGAGCAGTTCTTC; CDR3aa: CASSQTATAYNEQFF
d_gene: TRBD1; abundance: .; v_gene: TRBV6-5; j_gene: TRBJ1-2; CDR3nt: TGTGCCAGCATCCTAAGGACAGGGACGGGAGACGGCTACACCTTC; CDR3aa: CASILRTGTGDGYTF
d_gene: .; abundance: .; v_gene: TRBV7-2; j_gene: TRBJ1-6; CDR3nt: TGTGCCAGCAGCTCCAACCGTTCCCCCCCCCACTTT; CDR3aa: CASSSNRSPPHF
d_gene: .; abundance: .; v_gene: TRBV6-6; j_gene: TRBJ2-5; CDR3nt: TGTGCCAGCAGCGGGCCTCAACAAGAGACCCAGTACTTC; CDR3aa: CASSGPQQETQYF
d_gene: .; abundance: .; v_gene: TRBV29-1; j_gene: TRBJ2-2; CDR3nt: TGCAGCGTTGTTTGGGGACACCACACCGGGGAGCTGTTTTTT; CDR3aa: CSVVWGHHTGELFF
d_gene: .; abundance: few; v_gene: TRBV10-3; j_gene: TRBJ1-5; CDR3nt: TGTGCCATCAGTGCCGGGACAAAGGAGGCTTATAGCAATCAGCCCCAGCATTTT; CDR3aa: CAISAGTKEAYSNQPQHF
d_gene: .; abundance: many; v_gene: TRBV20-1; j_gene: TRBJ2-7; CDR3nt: TGCAGTGCTAGCGGCACCGTATCGTACGAGCAGTACTTC; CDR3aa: CSASGTVSYEQYF
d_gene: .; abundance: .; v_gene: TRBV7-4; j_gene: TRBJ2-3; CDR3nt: TGTGCCAGCAGCTTATTTCCCCGCGGTCGCACAGATACGCAGTATTTT; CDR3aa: CASSLFPRGRTDTQYF
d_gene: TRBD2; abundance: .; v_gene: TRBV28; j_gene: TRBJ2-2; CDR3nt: TGTGCCAGCAGCCGCATAGCGGGGGGGCGCGGGGAGCTGTTTTTT; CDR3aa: CASSRIAGGRGELFF
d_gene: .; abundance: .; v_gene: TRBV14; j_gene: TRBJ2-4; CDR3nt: TGTGCCAGCAGCCTGGGACGGCGAAACATTCAGTACTTC; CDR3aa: CASSLGRRNIQYF
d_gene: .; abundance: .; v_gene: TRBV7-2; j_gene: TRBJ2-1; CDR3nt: TGTGCCAGCAGCCCCCGGGACGTCAATGAGCAGTTCTTC; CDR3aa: CASSPRDVNEQFF
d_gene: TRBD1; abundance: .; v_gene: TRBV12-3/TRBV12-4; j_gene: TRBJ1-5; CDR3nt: TGTGCCAGCAGTGAGCTCCAAGGGGGCGGCGGTCAGCCCCAGCATTTT; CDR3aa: CASSELQGGGGQPQHF
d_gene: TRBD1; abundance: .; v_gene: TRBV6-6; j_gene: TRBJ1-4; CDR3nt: TGTGCCAGCAGTCATTCCAGGGGGAATGAAAAACTGTTTTTT; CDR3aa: CASSHSRGNEKLFF
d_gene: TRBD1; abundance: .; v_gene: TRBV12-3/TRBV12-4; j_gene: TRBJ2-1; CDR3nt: TGTGCCAGCAGTTTGGACAGGGCAATTTACAATGAGCAGTTCTTC; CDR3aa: CASSLDRAIYNEQFF
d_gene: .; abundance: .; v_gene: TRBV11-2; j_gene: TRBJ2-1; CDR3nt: TGTGCCAGCAGCCTGACTAGGCGAAATGAGCAGTTCTTC; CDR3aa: CASSLTRRNEQFF
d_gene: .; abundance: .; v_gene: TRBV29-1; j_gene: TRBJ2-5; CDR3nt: TGCAGCGTTGATTTGGTAGGGGAGCAGTACTTC; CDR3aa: CSVDLVGEQYF
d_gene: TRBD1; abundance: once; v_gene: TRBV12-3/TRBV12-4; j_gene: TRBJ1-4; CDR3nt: TGTGCCAGCAGTCCGAAGACAGGGCGAGAGGAAAAACTGTTTTTT; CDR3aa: CASSPKTGREEKLFF
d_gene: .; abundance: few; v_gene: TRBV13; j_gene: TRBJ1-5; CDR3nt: TGTGCCAGCAGCTTAGGATTAGGGGGTCTCGATCAGCCCCAGCATTTT; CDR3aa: CASSLGLGGLDQPQHF
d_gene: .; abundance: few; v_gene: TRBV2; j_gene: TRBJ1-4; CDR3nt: TGTGCCAGCAGGGAAGTGGAAGAAAAACTGTTTTTT; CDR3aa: CASREVEEKLFF
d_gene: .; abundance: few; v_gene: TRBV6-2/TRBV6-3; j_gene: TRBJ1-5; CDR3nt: TGTGCCAGCAGTTCCCTGGGTGCGGCCCATCAGCCCCAGCATTTT; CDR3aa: CASSSLGAAHQPQHF
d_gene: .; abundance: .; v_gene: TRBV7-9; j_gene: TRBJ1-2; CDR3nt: TGTGCCAGCAGCAAGGGCGTCCCTACCTATGGCTACACCTTC; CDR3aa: CASSKGVPTYGYTF
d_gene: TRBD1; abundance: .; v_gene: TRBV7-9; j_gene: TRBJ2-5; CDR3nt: TGTGCCAGCAGCTTAGCAGGGGGCCGGGGGACCCAGTACTTC; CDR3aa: CASSLAGGRGTQYF
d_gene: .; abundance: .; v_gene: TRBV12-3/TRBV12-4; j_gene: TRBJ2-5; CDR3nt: TGTGCCAGCAGTTACAAAAAAGTTCTGTACTTC; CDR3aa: CASSYKKVLYF
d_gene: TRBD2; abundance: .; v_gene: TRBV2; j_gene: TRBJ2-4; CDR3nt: TGTGCCAGCAGTGGGGGACTAGCCAAAAGCATTCAGTACTTC; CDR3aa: CASSGGLAKSIQYF
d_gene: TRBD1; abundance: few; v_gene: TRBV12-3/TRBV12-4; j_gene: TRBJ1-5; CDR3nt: TGTGCCAGCAGCCAGGGACAGGGGGACGCGTCCCAGCATTTT; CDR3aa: CASSQGQGDASQHF